The 21 T cell receptor beta chains given below trace back to one sample, sequenced in a study of cytomegalovirus exposure and HLA in healthy donors. Primers included in the PCR were 60 Vbeta and 13 Jbeta primers. Sequencing used immunoSEQ multiplex PCR; TCRdb keeps in-frame clones, though not all of them. The sample holds fewer than 250,000 clones, about four fifths seen once. Sequenced input: PBMCs. The source of these receptors is a man in his forties in good health and CMV-seropositive.

The chain carries TRBV29-1 and TRBJ2-2; 9 bases agree with TRBD1. The CDR3 is 14 residues long. CDR1 SQVTM and CDR2 ANQGSEA come from the germline V gene. V was clipped by 4 bases and J by 6 bases; unmatched bases: 6. DNA of the CDR3: TGCAGCGTTGGAGGCGGGACAGGGTCCGGGGAGCTGTTTTTT. Translated, it gives CSVGGGTGSGELFF.

The genes are TRBV28 and TRBJ2-1; D is unresolved. This CDR3 has 14 residues. Trimming cost V 10 bases and J 0 bases, with 13 bases left between them. Germline CDR1 is MDHEN and CDR2 is SYDVKM. CDR3 sequence reads: CAISLSSSYNEQFF. CDR3 bases: TGTGCCATCTCCTTATCGAGCTCCTACAATGAGCAGTTCTTC.

This chain joins TRBV6-5 and TRBJ2-5; D is unclear. V dropped 5 bases and J dropped 7 bases, with 14 bases sitting between them. Germline loops: CDR1 MNHEY, CDR2 SVGAGI. The CDR3 is made up of 13 amino acids. The CDR3 sequence: CASSENRYGTQYF. CDR3 DNA: TGTGCCAGCAGTGAAAACCGGTACGGGACCCAGTACTTC.

This sequence joins TRBV7-2 and TRBJ2-7, with D possibly being TRBD2 (7 bases). The CDR3 is made up of 15 amino acids. V shed 2 bases and J shed 4 bases, with 15 bases lying between them. CDR1 and CDR2 (germline): SGHTA, FQGNSA. In DNA, the CDR3 is TGTGCCAGCAGCTTAAGTCGGGGGGCTCGGTACGAGCAGTACTTC. It encodes CASSLSRGARYEQYF.

This clone was recorded a few times. The V gene is TRBV10-3, the J gene TRBJ1-1; no clear D. Trimming shortened V by 0 bases and J by 4 bases, and 9 bases separated the two germline ends. CDR1 is ENHRY, CDR2 SYGVKD, per germline. This CDR3 spans 14 amino acids. CDR3 nucleotide sequence: TGTGCCATCAGTGAGTCGATGGCAGGCACTGAAGCTTTCTTT. This translates into CAISESMAGTEAFF.

The rearrangement links TRBV19 to TRBJ1-5, with 7 positions matching TRBD1. The J segment lost 0 bases and the V segment lost 8 bases, leaving 7 bases of the junction unmatched. The length of the CDR3 is 15 residues. CDR1 and CDR2 (germline): LNHDA, SQIVND (reference sequence). CDR3: CASLEGQYSNQPQHF. The CDR3 DNA is TGTGCCAGTCTTGAGGGACAGTATAGCAATCAGCCCCAGCATTTT.

The chain carries TRBV4-1 and TRBJ1-3, with 7 nucleotides matching TRBD1. V lost 3 bases and J lost 0; bases outside the gene matches: 5. This CDR3 spans 16 amino acids. In germline, CDR1 is MGHRA, CDR2 YSYEKL. CDR3 loop: CASSHHGQDSGNTIYF. In nucleotides, the CDR3 is TGCGCCAGCAGCCACCATGGACAGGACTCTGGAAACACCATATATTTT.

The chain joins TRBV6-5 to TRBJ1-1; a weak D match, TRBD1 (6 bases). The CDR3 is made up of 14 amino acids. V lost 6 bases and J lost 0, with 11 bases in between. The germline V gene has CDR1 MNHEY and CDR2 SVGAGI. The CDR3 DNA follows: TGTGCCAGCAGGAAGGGGGGGCTGAACACTGAAGCTTTCTTT. The encoded protein is CASRKGGLNTEAFF.

This clone was counted between two and nine times. The chain recombines TRBV5-1 with TRBJ2-3; 10 bases agree with TRBD2. V shed 6 bases, J shed 3 bases, and the junction held 7 bases outside the gene matches. Germline-derived CDR1 and CDR2 are SGHRS and YFSETQ. The length of the CDR3 is 15 residues. DNA of the CDR3: TGCGCCAGCACCCTTAGCGGGGGGTGGACAGATACGCAGTATTTT. As protein: CASTLSGGWTDTQYF.

The chain carries TRBV5-1 and TRBJ1-4, with D possibly TRBD1 on 6 matching bases. Trimming removed 4 bases from V and 8 bases from J, with 21 bases in between. The CDR3 covers 16 residues. Germline CDR1 is SGHRS and CDR2 is YFSETQ. As DNA, the CDR3 is TGCGCCAGCAGCCTTGGGGACTCGGGGGGCGGCGAAAAACTGTTTTTT. It yields the protein CASSLGDSGGGEKLFF.

The chain couples TRBV19 to TRBJ2-1, with 7 bases fitting TRBD1. The V segment lost 5 bases and the J segment 5 bases; nucleotides outside the gene matches: 12. Looked up from germline, CDR1 is LNHDA and CDR2 is SQIVND (reference sequence). This CDR3 contains 16 residues. The DNA of the CDR3 is TGTGCCAGTAGTCCAGAGGACAGGCGGGTAAACAATGAGCAGTTCTTC. It translates to CASSPEDRRVNNEQFF.

V is TRBV18 and J is TRBJ2-3; 8 positions agree with TRBD2. Germline V lookup: CDR1 KGHSH, CDR2 LQKENI. This CDR3 contains 16 residues. Trimming at V came to 2 bases and at J to 3 bases, leaving 7 bases not matched to a gene. DNA of the CDR3: TGTGCCAGCTCACCAAGGTTAGCGGGGACGACAGATACGCAGTATTTT. Translation: CASSPRLAGTTDTQYF. Full variable domain (outside the CDR3, taken from reference TRBV18 and TRBJ2-3): NAGVMQNPRHLVRRRGQEARLRCSPMKGHSHVYWYRQLPEEGLKFMVYLQKENIIDESGMPKERFSAEFPKEGPSILRIQQVVRGDSAAYFCASSPRLAGTTDTQYFGPGTRLTVL.

J is TRBJ2-7 and V is TRBV6-1; TRBD2 is a possible D gene (6 bases). Germline V gene data show CDR1 as MNHNS and CDR2 as SASEGT. This CDR3 comprises 13 residues. Trimming removed 4 bases from V and 6 bases from J, with 13 bases in between. The CDR3 sequence is CASSVPGALEQYF. Written as DNA, the CDR3 is TGTGCCAGCAGTGTTCCGGGAGCTCTCGAGCAGTACTTC.

This clone was seen once. The V gene is TRBV5-4, the J gene TRBJ1-2; 7 positions agree with TRBD1. The germline gives CDR1 SGHNT, CDR2 YYREEE (reference sequence). The junction had 9 bases not matched to a gene; V was cut back by 5 bases and J by 2 bases. This CDR3 has 15 residues. The CDR3 is CASSPEGAINYGYTF. The CDR3 DNA reads TGTGCCAGCAGTCCAGAGGGGGCCATCAACTATGGCTACACCTTC.

Of note for this clone: One end of the junction fails to match germline, which may point to a read error. The chain links TRBV7-9 to TRBJ1-2, with unresolved D. In germline, CDR1 is SEHNR, CDR2 FQNEAQ (reference sequence). The CDR3 is 15 residues long. CDR3 coding DNA: TGTTCCAGCAGCTTAGATGGCACAGCTAACTATGGCTACACCTTC. Translating gives CSSSLDGTANYGYTF.

The V gene is TRBV11-3, the J gene TRBJ2-2; 10 positions match TRBD2. With V trimmed by 0 bases and J by 4 bases, 14 bases remained unmatched. The CDR3 length is 20 residues. Germline V gene sequence: CDR1 SGHNT, CDR2 YENEEA. DNA of the CDR3: TGTGCCAGCAGCTTAGATGGGTGGCCAGCGGGAGGGCCAGGCACCGGGGAGCTGTTTTTT. Its translation: CASSLDGWPAGGPGTGELFF. Full variable domain (remainder filled in from reference TRBV11-3 and TRBJ2-2): EAGVVQSPRYKIIEKKQPVAFWCNPISGHNTLYWYLQNLGQGPELLIRYENEEAVDDSQLPKDRFSAERLKGVDSTLKIQPAELGDSAVYLCASSLDGWPAGGPGTGELFFGEGSRLTVL.

The chain links TRBV6-5 to TRBJ1-1, with 7 nucleotides matching TRBD1. The CDR3 length is 13 residues. J lost 6 bases, V lost 10 bases, and 11 bases had no gene match. From germline, CDR1 is MNHEY and CDR2 SVGAGI. The CDR3: CATRAGGRPEAFF. For the CDR3, the DNA is TGTGCCACGAGGGCAGGGGGGAGGCCTGAAGCTTTCTTT.

The CDR3 spells CASSLNSGGRETQYF. CDR3 in DNA: TGTGCCAGCAGCTTAAACTCGGGGGGGCGAGAGACCCAGTACTTC. V gene TRBV11-2 combines with J gene TRBJ2-5; 8 bases line up with TRBD2. V shed 2 bases, J shed 4 bases, and the junction held 6 bases outside the gene matches. Germline V gives CDR1 SGHAT, CDR2 FQNNGV. This CDR3 contains 15 residues.

The rearrangement links TRBV10-1 to TRBJ1-1; D not certain. The germline gives CDR1 WNHNN, CDR2 SYGVQD (reference sequence). This CDR3 spans 14 amino acids. V was trimmed by 0 bases and J by 3 bases, leaving 8 bases between them. CDR3: CASSESEGDTEAFF. CDR3 DNA sequence: TGCGCCAGCAGTGAGTCCGAGGGTGACACTGAAGCTTTCTTT.

The V gene is TRBV7-3, the J gene TRBJ2-5, with 9 bases identical to TRBD2. Germline-derived CDR1 and CDR2 are SGHTA and FQGTGA. This CDR3 region has 15 residues. V dropped 5 bases and J dropped 5; count of bases not matched to a gene: 9. CDR3 nucleotides: TGTGCCAGCAGCCCTGCTGGCGGGGGGGTGGAGACCCAGTACTTC. It translates to CASSPAGGGVETQYF. The whole variable domain, filled in from reference TRBV7-3 and TRBJ2-5, reads GAGVSQTPSNKVTEKGKYVELRCDPISGHTALYWYRQSLGQGPEFLIYFQGTGAADDSGLPNDRFFAVRPEGSVSTLKIQRTERGDSAVYLCASSPAGGGVETQYFGPGTRLLVL.

This chain links TRBV5-1 with TRBJ2-1; the match to TRBD2 covers 9 bases. Unmatched junction bases numbered 4, after V lost 3 bases and J lost 3 bases. The CDR3 runs 15 residues. Germline CDR1 SGHRS, CDR2 YFSETQ. CDR3 nucleotide sequence: TGCGCCAGCAGCTCCGTAGCGGGGGTCTACAATGAGCAGTTCTTC. Translating gives CASSSVAGVYNEQFF.